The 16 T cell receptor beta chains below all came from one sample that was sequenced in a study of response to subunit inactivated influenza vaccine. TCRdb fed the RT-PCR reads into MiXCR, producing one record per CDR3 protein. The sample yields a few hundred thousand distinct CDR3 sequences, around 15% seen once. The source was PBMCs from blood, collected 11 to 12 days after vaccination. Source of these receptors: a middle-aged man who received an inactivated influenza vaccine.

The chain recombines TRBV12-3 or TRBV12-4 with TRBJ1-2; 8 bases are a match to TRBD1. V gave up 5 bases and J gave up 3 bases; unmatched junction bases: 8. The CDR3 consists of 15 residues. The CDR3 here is CASSTLEDRDYGYTF. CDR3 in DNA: TGTGCCAGCAGTACTCTAGAGGACAGGGACTATGGCTACACCTTC.

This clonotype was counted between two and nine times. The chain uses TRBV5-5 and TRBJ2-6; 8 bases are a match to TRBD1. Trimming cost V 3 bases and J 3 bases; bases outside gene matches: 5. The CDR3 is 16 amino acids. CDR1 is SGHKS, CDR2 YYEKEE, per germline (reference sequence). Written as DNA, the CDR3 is TGTGCCAGCAGCTGGGAGACAGGGGTTGGGGCCAACGTCCTGACTTTC. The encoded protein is CASSWETGVGANVLTF. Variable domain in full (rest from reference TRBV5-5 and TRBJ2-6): DAGVTQSPTHLIKTRGQQVTLRCSPISGHKSVSWYQQVLGQGPQFIFQYYEKEERGRGNFPDRFSARQFPNYSSELNVNALLLGDSALYLCASSWETGVGANVLTFGAGSRLTVL.

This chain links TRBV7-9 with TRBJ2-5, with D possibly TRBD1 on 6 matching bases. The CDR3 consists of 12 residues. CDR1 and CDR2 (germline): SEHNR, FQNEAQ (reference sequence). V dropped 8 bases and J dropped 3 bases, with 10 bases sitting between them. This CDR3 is CASVRTEETQYF. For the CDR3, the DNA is TGTGCCAGCGTCCGGACAGAAGAGACCCAGTACTTC.

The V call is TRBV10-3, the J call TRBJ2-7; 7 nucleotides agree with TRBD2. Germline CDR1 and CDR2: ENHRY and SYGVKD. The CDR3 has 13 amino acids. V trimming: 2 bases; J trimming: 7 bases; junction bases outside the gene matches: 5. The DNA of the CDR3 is TGTGCCATCAGTGAGGGGGGGGGACTAGAGCAGTACTTC. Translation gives CAISEGGGLEQYF.

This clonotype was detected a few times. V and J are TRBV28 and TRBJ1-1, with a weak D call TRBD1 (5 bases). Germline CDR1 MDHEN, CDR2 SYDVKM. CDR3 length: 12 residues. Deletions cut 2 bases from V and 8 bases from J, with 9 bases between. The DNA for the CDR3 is TGTGCCAGCAGTTTAGGTCCAGGGGAAGCTTTCTTT. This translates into CASSLGPGEAFF.

The CDR3 bases are TGTGCCAGCAGCACGGACATCAATCAGCCCCAGCATTTT. Translating it yields CASSTDINQPQHF. The chain is built from TRBV11-2 and TRBJ1-5; possibly TRBD1 for D (5 bases). The germline V gene has CDR1 SGHAT and CDR2 FQNNGV. The CDR3 consists of 13 residues. Trimming cost V 5 bases and J 3 bases, with 8 bases left between them.

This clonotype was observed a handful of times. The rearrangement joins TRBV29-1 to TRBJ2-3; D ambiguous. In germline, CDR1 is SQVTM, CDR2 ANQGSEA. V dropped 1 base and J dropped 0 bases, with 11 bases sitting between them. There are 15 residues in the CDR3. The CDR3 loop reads CSVEVGYLSTDTQYF. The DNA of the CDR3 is TGCAGCGTTGAAGTCGGATACCTTAGCACAGATACGCAGTATTTT.

The CDR3 DNA is TGTGCCAGCAGCACGGACAGCGGTGAGCAGTTCTTC. It is translated as CASSTDSGEQFF. V gene TRBV7-2 combines with J gene TRBJ2-1, with a weak D call TRBD1 (6 bases). Looked up from germline, CDR1 is SGHTA and CDR2 is FQGNSA. Trimming took 5 bases from V and 9 from J, leaving 11 bases between them. This CDR3 is built from 12 residues.

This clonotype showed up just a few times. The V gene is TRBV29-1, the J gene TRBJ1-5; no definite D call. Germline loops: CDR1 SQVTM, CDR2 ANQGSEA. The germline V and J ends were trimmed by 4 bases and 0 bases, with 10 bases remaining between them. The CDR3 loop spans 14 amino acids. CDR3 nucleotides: TGCAGCGTTGTTCTGGCGTATAGCAATCAGCCCCAGCATTTT. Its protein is CSVVLAYSNQPQHF.

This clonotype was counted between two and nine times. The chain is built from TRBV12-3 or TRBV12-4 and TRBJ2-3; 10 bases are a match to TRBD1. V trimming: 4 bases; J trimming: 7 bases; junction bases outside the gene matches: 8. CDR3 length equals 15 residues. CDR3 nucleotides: TGTGCCAGCAGTTCCGTGGACAGGGGGAGATATACGCAGTATTTT. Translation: CASSSVDRGRYTQYF.

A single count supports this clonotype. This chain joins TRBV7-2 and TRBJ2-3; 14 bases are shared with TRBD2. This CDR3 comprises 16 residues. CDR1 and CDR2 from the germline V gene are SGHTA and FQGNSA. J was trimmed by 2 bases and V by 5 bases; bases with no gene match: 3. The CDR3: CASSRGLAGDTDTQYF. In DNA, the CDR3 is TGTGCCAGCAGCCGGGGACTAGCGGGAGACACAGATACGCAGTATTTT.

CDR3: CASSSILSGGLYNEQFF. CDR3 nucleotides: TGTGCCAGCAGCTCCATCCTTAGCGGGGGCCTTTACAATGAGCAGTTCTTC. V usage is TRBV11-2 and J usage is TRBJ2-1; TRBD2 matches at 9 bases. Germline assignment: CDR1 SGHAT and CDR2 FQNNGV. The CDR3 is 17 amino acids. The junction had 11 bases not matched to a gene; V was cut back by 4 bases and J by 4 bases.

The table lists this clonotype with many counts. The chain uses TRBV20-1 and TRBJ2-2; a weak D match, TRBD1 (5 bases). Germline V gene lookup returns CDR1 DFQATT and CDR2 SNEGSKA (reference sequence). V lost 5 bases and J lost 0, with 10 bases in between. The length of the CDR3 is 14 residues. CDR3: CSASRQTNTGELFF. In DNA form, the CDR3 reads TGCAGTGCTTCTAGACAGACGAACACCGGGGAGCTGTTTTTT.

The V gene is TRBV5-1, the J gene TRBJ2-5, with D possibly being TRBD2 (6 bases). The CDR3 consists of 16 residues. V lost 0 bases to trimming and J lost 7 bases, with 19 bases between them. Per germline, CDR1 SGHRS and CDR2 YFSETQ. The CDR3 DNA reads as TGCGCCAGCAGCTTGGAACCGACTCAGACCGGGGGGACCCAGTACTTC. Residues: CASSLEPTQTGGTQYF.

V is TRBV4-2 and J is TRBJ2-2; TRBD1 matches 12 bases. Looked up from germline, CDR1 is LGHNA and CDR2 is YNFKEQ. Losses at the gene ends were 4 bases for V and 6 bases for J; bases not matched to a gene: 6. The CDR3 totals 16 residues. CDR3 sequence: CASSPRDRGHPGELFF. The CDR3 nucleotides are TGTGCCAGCAGCCCTCGGGACAGGGGGCATCCCGGGGAGCTGTTTTTT.

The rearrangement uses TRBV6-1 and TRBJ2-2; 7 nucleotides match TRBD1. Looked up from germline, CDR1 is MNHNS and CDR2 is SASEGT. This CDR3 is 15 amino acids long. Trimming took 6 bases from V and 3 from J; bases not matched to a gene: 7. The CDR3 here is CASSNTGVYTGELFF. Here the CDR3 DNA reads TGTGCCAGCAGCAATACAGGGGTGTACACCGGGGAGCTGTTTTTT.